This T cell receptor beta chain was recovered during a study of OX40 agonist ivuxolimab in advanced cancers. In the study overall: The study enrolled dose-escalation patients with hepatocellular carcinoma, melanoma, renal cell or head and neck cancer. Notes on the study in general: At doses 0.1 to 3.0 mg/kg, CD4+ and CD8+ clones expanded.

Only in-frame clones appear in the TCRdb table, and some are missing; sequencing was by immunoSEQ multiplex PCR. Of under 45,000 clones listed, about 74% are singletons. As to this clone: Its antigen remains unidentified.

The CDR3 spans 16 residues. Germline CDR1 reads SGDLS; CDR2 reads YYNGEE. Trimming took off 0 bases at V and 4 bases at J, with 14 bases between the two ends. The sequences come from CD4+ or CD8+ T cells sorted from blood, collected in a trial of the OX40 agonist ivuxolimab. The gene calls are TRBV9 and TRBJ1-3; D may be TRBD1 (6 bases). This TCR was sampled from an adult with an advanced solid tumor such as melanoma, head and neck, liver or kidney cancer. The CDR3 nucleotides read TGTGCCAGCAGCGTAGATCCGGGGGCAGACGGAAACACCATATATTTT. It codes for CASSVDPGADGNTIYF. The full variable domain, with the rest looked up from reference TRBV9 and TRBJ1-3, is DSGVTQTPKHLITATGQRVTLRCSPRSGDLSVYWYQQSLDQGLQFLIQYYNGEERAKGNILERFSAQQFPDLHSELNLSSLELGDSALYFCASSVDPGADGNTIYFGEGSWLTVV.